This T cell receptor (beta chain) was identified during a study of Graves' ophthalmopathy and Graves' hyperthyroidism. V shed 2 bases and J shed 2 bases, with 10 bases lying between them. The CDR3 totals 14 residues. In germline, CDR1 is KGHSH, CDR2 LQKENI. This clonotype showed up just a few times. Investigators amplified TCR beta CDR3 regions from RNA transcripts. HTBI-primed first-round RT-PCR preceded second-round multiplex PCR. In TCRdb, the multiplex PCR reads were re-called with MiXCR into one record per CDR3 protein. This repertoire shows roughly 380,000 distinct CDR3 sequences, about 16% found once; its top ten account for around 6.6%. Patients were diagnosed from clinical symptoms, serum thyroxine, TRAb, thyroid ultrasound and orbital computed tomography.

The gene calls are TRBV18 and TRBJ2-7; D uncertain. The source of this sequence is a woman younger than 30 with stable Graves' hyperthyroidism. Sequenced sample: peripheral blood. The CDR3 loop is CASSPDQVTYEQYF. The CDR3 region has the DNA TGTGCCAGCTCACCAGACCAGGTCACCTACGAGCAGTACTTC.